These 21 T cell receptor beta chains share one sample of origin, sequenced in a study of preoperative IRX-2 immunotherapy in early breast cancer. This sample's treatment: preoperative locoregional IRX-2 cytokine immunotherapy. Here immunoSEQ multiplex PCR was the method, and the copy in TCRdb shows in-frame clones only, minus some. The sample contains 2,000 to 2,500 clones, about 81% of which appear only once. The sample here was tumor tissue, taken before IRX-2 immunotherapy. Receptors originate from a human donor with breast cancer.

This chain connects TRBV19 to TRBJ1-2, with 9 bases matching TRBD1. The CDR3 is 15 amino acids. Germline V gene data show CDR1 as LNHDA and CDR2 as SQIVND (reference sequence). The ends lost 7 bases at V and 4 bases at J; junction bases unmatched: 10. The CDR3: CASTLRDRERYGYTF. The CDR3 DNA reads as TGTGCCAGTACCCTCAGGGACAGGGAACGCTATGGCTACACCTTC.

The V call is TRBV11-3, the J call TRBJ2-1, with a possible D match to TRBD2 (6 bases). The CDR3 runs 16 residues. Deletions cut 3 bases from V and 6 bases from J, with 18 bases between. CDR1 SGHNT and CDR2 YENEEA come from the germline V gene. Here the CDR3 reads CASSFVPGLHLNEQFF. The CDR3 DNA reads TGTGCCAGCAGCTTTGTGCCGGGACTTCACCTCAATGAGCAGTTCTTC.

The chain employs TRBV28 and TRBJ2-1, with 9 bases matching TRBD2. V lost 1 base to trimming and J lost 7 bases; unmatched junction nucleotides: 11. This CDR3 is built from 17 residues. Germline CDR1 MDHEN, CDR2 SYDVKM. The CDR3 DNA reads TGTGCCAGCAGTTTATTGGAGGTAGCGGGAGTGGAGAATGAGCAGTTCTTC. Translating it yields CASSLLEVAGVENEQFF.

The CDR3 is CASRNVNVREPNEQFF. The CDR3 nucleotides are TGTGCCAGCAGGAACGTCAATGTAAGAGAGCCCAATGAGCAGTTCTTC. The V gene is TRBV28, the J gene TRBJ2-1, with D hard to call. CDR3 size: 16 residues. The germline CDR1 and CDR2 sequences are MDHEN and SYDVKM. Trimming shortened V by 6 bases and J by 6 bases, and 21 bases separated the two germline ends.

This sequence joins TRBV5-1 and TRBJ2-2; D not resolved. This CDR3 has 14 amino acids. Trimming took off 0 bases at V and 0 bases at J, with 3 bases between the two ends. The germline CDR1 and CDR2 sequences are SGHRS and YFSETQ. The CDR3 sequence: CASSLGANTGELFF. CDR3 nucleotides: TGCGCCAGCAGCTTGGGGGCGAACACCGGGGAGCTGTTTTTT.

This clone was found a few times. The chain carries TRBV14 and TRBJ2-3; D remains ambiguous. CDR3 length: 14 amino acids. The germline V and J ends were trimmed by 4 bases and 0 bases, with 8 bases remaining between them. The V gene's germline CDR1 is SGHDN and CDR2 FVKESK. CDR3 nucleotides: TGTGCCAGCAGCCCCCGAACTAGCACAGATACGCAGTATTTT. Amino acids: CASSPRTSTDTQYF.

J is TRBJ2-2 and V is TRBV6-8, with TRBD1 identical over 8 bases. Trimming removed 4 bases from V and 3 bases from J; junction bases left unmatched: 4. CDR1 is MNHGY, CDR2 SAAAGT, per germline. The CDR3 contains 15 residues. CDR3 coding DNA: TGTGCCAGCAGTTCCACAGGGGGAGACACCGGGGAGCTGTTTTTT. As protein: CASSSTGGDTGELFF.

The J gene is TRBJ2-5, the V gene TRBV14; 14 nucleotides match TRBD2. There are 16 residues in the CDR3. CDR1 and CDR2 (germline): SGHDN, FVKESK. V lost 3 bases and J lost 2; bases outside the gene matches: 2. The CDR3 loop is CASSHWTSGRQETQYF. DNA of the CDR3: TGTGCCAGCAGCCATTGGACTAGCGGGAGGCAAGAGACCCAGTACTTC.

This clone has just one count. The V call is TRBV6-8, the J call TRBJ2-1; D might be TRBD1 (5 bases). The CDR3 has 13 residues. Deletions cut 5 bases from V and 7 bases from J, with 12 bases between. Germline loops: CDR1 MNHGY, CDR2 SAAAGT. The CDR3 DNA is TGTGCCAGCAGTCTGGGGCTTATGAATGAGCAGTTCTTC. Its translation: CASSLGLMNEQFF.

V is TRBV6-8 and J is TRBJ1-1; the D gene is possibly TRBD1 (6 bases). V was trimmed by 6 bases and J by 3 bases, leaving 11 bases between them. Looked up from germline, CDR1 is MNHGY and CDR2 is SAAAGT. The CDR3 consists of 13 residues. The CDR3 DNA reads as TGTGCCAGCAGGAGGACAGTTCACACTGAAGCTTTCTTT. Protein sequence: CASRRTVHTEAFF.

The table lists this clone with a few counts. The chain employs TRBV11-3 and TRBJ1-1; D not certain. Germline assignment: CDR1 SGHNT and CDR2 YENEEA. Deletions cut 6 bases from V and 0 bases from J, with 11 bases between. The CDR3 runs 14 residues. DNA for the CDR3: TGTGCCAGCAGTAAACAGAGAATGAACACTGAAGCTTTCTTT. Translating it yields CASSKQRMNTEAFF.

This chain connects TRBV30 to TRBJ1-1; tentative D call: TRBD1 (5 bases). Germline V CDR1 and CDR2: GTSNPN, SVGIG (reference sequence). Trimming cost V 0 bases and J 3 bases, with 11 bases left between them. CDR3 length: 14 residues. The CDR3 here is CAWSVPRAHTEAFF. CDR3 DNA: TGTGCCTGGAGTGTCCCCAGGGCCCACACTGAAGCTTTCTTT.

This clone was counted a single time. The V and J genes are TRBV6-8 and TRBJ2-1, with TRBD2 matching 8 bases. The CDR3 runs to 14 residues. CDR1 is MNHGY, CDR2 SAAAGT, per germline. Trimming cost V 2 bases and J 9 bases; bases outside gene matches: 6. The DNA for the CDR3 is TGTGCCAGCAGTTACGGGGCGGGAGGCAGTGAGCAGTTCTTC. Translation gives CASSYGAGGSEQFF.

This chain's CDR3 is CSVEELAGVPDTQYF. The CDR3 bases are TGCAGCGTTGAAGAGCTAGCGGGAGTTCCAGATACGCAGTATTTT. The chain joins TRBV29-1 to TRBJ2-3; 10 positions match TRBD2. The CDR3 is 15 residues long. J gave up 4 bases and V 0 bases, and 4 bases lay outside the gene matches. Germline V CDR1 and CDR2: SQVTM, ANQGSEA.

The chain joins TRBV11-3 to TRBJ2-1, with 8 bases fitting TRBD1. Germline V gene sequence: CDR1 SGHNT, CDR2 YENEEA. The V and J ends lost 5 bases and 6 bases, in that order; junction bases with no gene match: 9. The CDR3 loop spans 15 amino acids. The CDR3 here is CASSPGQGPPNEQFF. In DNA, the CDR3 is TGTGCCAGCAGCCCCGGACAGGGCCCCCCCAATGAGCAGTTCTTC.

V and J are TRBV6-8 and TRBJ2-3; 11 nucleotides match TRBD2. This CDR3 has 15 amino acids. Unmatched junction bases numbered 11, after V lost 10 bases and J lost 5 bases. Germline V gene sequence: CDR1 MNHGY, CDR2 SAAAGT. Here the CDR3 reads CAIGSSGGHGDTQYF. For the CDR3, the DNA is TGTGCCATCGGATCTAGCGGGGGGCACGGAGATACGCAGTATTTT.

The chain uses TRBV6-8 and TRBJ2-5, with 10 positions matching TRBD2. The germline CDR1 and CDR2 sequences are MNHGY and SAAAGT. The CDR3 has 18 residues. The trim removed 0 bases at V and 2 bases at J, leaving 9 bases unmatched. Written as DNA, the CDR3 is TGTGCCAGCAGTTACTCGGGGCTAGCGGGGGCCAGACAAGAGACCCAGTACTTC. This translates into CASSYSGLAGARQETQYF.

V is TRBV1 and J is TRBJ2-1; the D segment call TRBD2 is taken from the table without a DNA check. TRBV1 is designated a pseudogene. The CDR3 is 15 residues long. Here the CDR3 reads CASSQGGGIYNEQFF. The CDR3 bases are TGCGCCAGCAGCCAAGGCGGGGGGATTTACAATGAGCAGTTCTTC.

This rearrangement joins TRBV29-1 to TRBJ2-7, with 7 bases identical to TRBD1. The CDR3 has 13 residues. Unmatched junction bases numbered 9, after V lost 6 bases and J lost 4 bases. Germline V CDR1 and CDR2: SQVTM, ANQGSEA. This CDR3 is CSVTGTALYEQYF. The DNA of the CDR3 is TGCAGCGTGACCGGGACAGCACTATACGAGCAGTACTTC.

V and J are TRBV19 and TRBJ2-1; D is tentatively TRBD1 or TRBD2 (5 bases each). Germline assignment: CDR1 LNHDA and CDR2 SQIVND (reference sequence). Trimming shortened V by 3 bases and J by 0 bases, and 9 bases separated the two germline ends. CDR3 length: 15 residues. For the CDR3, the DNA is TGTGCCAGTAGTATTGGGACGGACTCCTACAATGAGCAGTTCTTC. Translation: CASSIGTDSYNEQFF.

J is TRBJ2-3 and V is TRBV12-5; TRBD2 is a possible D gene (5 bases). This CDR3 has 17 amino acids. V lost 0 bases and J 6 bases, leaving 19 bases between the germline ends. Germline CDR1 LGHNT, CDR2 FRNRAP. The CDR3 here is CASGLVPDGRRGDTQYF. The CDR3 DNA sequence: TGTGCTAGTGGTTTGGTACCCGACGGACGTAGAGGGGATACGCAGTATTTT. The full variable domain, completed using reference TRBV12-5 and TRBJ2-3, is DARVTQTPRHKVTEMGQEVTMRCQPILGHNTVFWYRQTMMQGLELLAYFRNRAPLDDSGMPKDRFSAEMPDATLATLKIQPSEPRDSAVYFCASGLVPDGRRGDTQYFGPGTRLTVL.